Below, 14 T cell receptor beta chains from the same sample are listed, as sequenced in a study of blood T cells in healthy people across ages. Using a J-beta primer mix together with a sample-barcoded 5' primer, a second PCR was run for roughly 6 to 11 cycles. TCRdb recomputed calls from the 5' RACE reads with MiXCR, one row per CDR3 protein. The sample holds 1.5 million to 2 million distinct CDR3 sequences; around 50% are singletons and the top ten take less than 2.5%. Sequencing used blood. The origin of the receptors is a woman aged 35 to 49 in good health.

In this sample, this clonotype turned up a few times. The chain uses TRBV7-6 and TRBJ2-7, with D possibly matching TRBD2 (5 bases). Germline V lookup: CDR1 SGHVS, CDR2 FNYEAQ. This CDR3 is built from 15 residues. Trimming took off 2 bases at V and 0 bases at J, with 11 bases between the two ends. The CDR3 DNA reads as TGTGCCAGCAGCTTACGTCCGGGGTTCTCCTACGAGCAGTACTTC. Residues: CASSLRPGFSYEQYF.

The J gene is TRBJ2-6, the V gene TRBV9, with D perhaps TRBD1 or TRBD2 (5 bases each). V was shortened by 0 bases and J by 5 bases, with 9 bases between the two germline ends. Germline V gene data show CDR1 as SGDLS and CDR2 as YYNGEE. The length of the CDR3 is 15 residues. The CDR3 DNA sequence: TGTGCCAGCAGCGTAGGAGAGGGACGGGCCAACGTCCTGACTTTC. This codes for CASSVGEGRANVLTF.

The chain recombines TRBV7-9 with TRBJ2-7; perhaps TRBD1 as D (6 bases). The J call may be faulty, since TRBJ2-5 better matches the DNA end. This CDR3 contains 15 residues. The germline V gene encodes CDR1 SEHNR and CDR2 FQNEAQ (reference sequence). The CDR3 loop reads CASSNRDTGQETQYF. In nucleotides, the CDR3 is TGTGCCAGCAGCAACCGGGACACAGGGCAAGAGACCCAGTACTTC.

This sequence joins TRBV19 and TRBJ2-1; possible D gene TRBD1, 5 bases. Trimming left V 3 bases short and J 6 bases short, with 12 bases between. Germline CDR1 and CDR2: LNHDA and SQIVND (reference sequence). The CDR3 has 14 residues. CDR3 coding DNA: TGTGCCAGTAGTATCGCGCAGGGTGGCAATGAGCAGTTCTTC. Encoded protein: CASSIAQGGNEQFF.

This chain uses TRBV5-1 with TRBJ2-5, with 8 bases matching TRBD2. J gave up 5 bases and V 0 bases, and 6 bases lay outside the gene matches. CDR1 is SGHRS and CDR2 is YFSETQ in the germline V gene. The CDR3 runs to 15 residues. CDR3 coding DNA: TGCGCCAGCAGCTTGGCCCCGGGGGGGACGGAGACCCAGTACTTC. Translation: CASSLAPGGTETQYF.

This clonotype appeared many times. The CDR3 DNA follows: TGCGCCAGCAGCTTGGGACAGGGAATAGATACGCAGTATTTT. Translated, it gives CASSLGQGIDTQYF. V and J are TRBV5-1 and TRBJ2-3, with 7 bases aligning to TRBD1. CDR3 length: 14 residues. Germline CDR1 is SGHRS and CDR2 is YFSETQ. J gave up 5 bases and V 0 bases, and 3 bases lay outside the gene matches.

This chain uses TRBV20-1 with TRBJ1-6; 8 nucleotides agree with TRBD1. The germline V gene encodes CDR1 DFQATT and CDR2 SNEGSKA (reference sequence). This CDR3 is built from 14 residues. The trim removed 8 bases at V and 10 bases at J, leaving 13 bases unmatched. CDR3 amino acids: CSTRQGPKGSPLHF. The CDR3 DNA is TGCAGTACCCGACAGGGGCCAAAAGGATCACCCCTCCACTTT.

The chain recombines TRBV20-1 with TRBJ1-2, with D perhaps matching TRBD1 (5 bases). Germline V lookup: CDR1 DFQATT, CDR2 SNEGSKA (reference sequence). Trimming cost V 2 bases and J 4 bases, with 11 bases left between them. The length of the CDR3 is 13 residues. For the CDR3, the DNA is TGCAGTGCTAGACTTGGACACGGCTATGGCTACACCTTC. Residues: CSARLGHGYGYTF.

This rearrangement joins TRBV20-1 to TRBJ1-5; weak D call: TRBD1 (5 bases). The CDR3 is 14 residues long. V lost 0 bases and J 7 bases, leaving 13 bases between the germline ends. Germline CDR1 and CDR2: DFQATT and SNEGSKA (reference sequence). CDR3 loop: CSARDRGKFQPQHF. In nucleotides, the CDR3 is TGCAGTGCTAGAGATAGGGGAAAATTCCAGCCCCAGCATTTT.

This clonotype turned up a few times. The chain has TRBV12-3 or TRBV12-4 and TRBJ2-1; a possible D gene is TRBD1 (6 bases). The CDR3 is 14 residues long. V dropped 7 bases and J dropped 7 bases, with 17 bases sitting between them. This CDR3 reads CASNRAGQGNEQFF. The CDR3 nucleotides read TGTGCCAGCAATAGGGCAGGGCAGGGGAATGAGCAGTTCTTC.

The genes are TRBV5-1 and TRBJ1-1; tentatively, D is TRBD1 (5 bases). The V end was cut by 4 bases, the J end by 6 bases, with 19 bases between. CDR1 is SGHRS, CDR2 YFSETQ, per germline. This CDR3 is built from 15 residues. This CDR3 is CASSVLQGGSAEAFF. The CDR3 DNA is TGCGCCAGCAGCGTCCTCCAGGGCGGGAGCGCTGAAGCTTTCTTT.

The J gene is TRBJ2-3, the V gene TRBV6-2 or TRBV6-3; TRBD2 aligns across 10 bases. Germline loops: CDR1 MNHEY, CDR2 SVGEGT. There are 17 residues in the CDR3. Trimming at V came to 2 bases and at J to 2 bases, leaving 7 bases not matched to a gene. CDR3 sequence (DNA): TGTGCCAGCAGTTACGCAGCGGGGGGGCGGATCACAGATACGCAGTATTTT. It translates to CASSYAAGGRITDTQYF.

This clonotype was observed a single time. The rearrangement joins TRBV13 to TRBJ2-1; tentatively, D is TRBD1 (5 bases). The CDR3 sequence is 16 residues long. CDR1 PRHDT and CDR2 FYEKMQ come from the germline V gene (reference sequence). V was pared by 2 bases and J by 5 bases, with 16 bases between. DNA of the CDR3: TGTGCCAGCAGCTTAAACGTAGGACACGGTAACAATGAGCAGTTCTTC. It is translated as CASSLNVGHGNNEQFF.

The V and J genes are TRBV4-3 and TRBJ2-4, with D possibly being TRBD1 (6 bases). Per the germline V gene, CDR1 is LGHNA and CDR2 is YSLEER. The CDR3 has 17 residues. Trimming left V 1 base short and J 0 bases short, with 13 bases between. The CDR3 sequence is CASSQAHQGTAKNIQYF. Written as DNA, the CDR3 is TGCGCCAGCAGCCAAGCCCATCAGGGGACAGCCAAAAACATTCAGTACTTC.